The present T cell receptor (beta chain) was sequenced within a study of blood T cell repertoires in COVID-19. As for the study in general: From the United States, Italy and Spain came samples of acute and convalescent COVID-19. The cDNA or gDNA used as material had been derived from T cells, B-cell-depleted T cells, or PBMCs.

The table came from immunoSEQ multiplex PCR; TCRdb's copy has only in-frame clones and leaves some out. The sample carries some 190,000 clones, almost 90% recorded once. Germline V lookup: CDR1 GTSNPN, CDR2 SVGIG (reference sequence). The junction had 11 bases not matched to a gene; V was cut back by 8 bases and J by 4 bases. This CDR3 has 14 amino acids. Sequencing used peripheral blood. The TCR was taken from a man aged 18 to 29 with active or convalescent COVID-19. The chain employs TRBV30 and TRBJ2-1, with 7 bases that match TRBD2. CDR3: CAAGEGLAYNEQFF. CDR3 sequence (DNA): TGTGCCGCGGGGGAGGGACTGGCTTACAATGAGCAGTTCTTC.